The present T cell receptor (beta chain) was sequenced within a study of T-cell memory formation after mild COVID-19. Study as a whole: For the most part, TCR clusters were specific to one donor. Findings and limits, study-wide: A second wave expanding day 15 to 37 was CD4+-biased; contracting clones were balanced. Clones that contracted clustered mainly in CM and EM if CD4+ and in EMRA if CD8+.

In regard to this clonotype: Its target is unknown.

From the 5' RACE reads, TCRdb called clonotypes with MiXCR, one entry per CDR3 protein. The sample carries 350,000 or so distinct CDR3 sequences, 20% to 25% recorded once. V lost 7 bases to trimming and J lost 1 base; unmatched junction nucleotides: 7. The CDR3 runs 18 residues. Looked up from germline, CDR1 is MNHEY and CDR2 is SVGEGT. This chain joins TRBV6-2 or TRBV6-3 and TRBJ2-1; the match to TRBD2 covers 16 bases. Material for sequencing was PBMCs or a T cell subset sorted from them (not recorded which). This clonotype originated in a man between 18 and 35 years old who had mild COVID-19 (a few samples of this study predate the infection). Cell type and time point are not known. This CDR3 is CASTPGLAGGVSYNEQFF. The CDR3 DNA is TGTGCCAGCACTCCGGGACTAGCGGGGGGGGTGTCCTACAATGAGCAGTTCTTC.